A selection of T cell receptor beta chains follows, all from one sample in a study of blood T cell repertoires in COVID-19. Assay: immunoSEQ multiplex PCR; the TCRdb copy retains only in-frame clones and omits some. The sample has 55,000 to 95,000 clones, roughly four fifths seen once. Sequences were obtained from peripheral blood. Receptor source: a woman between 70 and 85 years old with acute or convalescent COVID-19. CDR3s include the opening cysteine and the closing phenylalanine or tryptophan. Each record gives: V gene, J gene, D gene, clone size, CDR3 DNA, CDR3 protein. The D gene is left open where the match is weak. Expanded clones get a size class; other rows say once, few or many, or leave the size out.

>TRBV12-3/TRBV12-4|TRBJ2-7|-|once
TGTGCCAGCAGTTTGCGTAGTAACGAGCAGTACTTC
CASSLRSNEQYF
>TRBV28|TRBJ2-1|TRBD2|-
TGTGCCAGCGGATCTTTAGCGGGGCAGGGTGAGCAGTTCTTC
CASGSLAGQGEQFF
>TRBV9|TRBJ1-5|TRBD1|-
TGTGCCAGCAGCGCCACCGGACAGGGAGGACAGCCCCAGCATTTT
CASSATGQGGQPQHF
>TRBV5-1|TRBJ1-2|-|-
TGCGCCAGCAGCTCCTCCGGGGGTGGCTACACCTTC
CASSSSGGGYTF
>TRBV25-1|TRBJ1-1|TRBD1|-
TGTGCCAGCAGGCACCCGGGACAGGGGACGAACACTGAAGCTTTCTTT
CASRHPGQGTNTEAFF
>TRBV28|TRBJ1-1|-|-
TGTGCCAGCAGTGCAACGTCCCGGGGGACTGAAGCTTTCTTT
CASSATSRGTEAFF
>TRBV23-1|TRBJ2-7|-|-
TGCGCCAGCGGCCTGCAAGGCCACCTAACTGGGAGCTACGAGCAGTACTTC
CASGLQGHLTGSYEQYF
>TRBV10-1|TRBJ1-4|-|-
TGCGCCAGCAGGCCCAGGGGCGATGAAAAACTGTTTTTT
CASRPRGDEKLFF
>TRBV28|TRBJ1-1|-|-
TGTGCCAGCATCGGCCAGGTCCCCCGACGGTTGGACACTGAAGCTTTCTTT
CASIGQVPRRLDTEAFF
>TRBV24-1|TRBJ2-3|-|once
TGTGCCACCAGTGACAGGGGAACAGATACGCAGTATTTT
CATSDRGTDTQYF
>TRBV12-3/TRBV12-4|TRBJ1-4|TRBD1|few
TGTGCCAGCAGCCCAGGGACAGGTGAAAAACTGTTTTTT
CASSPGTGEKLFF
>TRBV4-1|TRBJ2-5|TRBD2|-
TGCGCCAGCAGCAGGCCGACTAGCGGGAGGGACCAAGAGACCCAGTACTTC
CASSRPTSGRDQETQYF
>TRBV27|TRBJ2-3|TRBD2|few
TGTGCCAGCAGTTTCCAACTAGCGGGAGTATATACGCAGTATTTT
CASSFQLAGVYTQYF
>TRBV6-5|TRBJ1-5|TRBD1|-
TGTGCCAGCAGGGCAGACAGGGCCAATCAGCCCCAGCATTTT
CASRADRANQPQHF
>TRBV19|TRBJ1-1|-|-
TGTGCCAGTAGCAAGCGGGACACAATGAACACTGAAGCTTTCTTT
CASSKRDTMNTEAFF
>TRBV5-8|TRBJ2-1|TRBD2|-
TGTGCCAGCAGCACTGCGGGAGGGCCTTACAATGAGCAGTTCTTC
CASSTAGGPYNEQFF
>TRBV27|TRBJ1-2|-|-
TGTGCCAGCAGTTTGTCGGTTACAGGCTATGGCTACACCTTC
CASSLSVTGYGYTF
>TRBV4-2|TRBJ2-1|-|-
TGTGCCAGCAGCCATTCCAGAGGTGAGGTTGGCGGCGCGGGCACGCACAATGAGCAGTTCTTC
CASSHSRGEVGGAGTHNEQFF
>TRBV2|TRBJ1-5|TRBD1|-
TGTGCCAGCAGTGATAGGGGGCGGGGCAATCAGCCCCAGCATTTT
CASSDRGRGNQPQHF
>TRBV7-2|TRBJ1-3|-|-
TGTGCCAGCAGCGCCTACAGATTAGGAAACACCATATATTTT
CASSAYRLGNTIYF
>TRBV28|TRBJ1-5|-|-
TGTGCCAGCAGTTTAACCCGTCAGGGGCACCAGCATTTT
CASSLTRQGHQHF
>TRBV10-3|TRBJ2-7|-|-
TGTGCCACCTCTGGACTGACCTACGAGCAGTACTTC
CATSGLTYEQYF